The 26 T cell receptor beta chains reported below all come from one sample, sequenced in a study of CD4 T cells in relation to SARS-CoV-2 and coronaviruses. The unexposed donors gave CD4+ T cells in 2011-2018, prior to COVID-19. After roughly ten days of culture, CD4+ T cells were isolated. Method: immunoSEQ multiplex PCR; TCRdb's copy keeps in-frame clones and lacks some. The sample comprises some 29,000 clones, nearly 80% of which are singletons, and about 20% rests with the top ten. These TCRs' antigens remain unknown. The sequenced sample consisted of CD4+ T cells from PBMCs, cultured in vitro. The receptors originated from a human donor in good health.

The CDR3 DNA sequence: TGTGCCAGTACCTGGGGGGACAAGACTGAAGCTTTCTTT. It specifies CASTWGDKTEAFF. The chain uses TRBV19 and TRBJ1-1, with a possible D match to TRBD1 (6 bases). Trimming shortened V by 7 bases and J by 5 bases, and 14 bases separated the two germline ends. There are 13 residues in the CDR3. Germline CDR1 and CDR2: LNHDA and SQIVND (reference sequence).

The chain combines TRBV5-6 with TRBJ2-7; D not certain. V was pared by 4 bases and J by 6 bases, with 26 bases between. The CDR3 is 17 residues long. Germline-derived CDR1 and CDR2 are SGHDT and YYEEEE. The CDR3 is CASSLTQSTHGPAEQYF. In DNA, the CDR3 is TGTGCCAGCAGCCTCACGCAATCGACCCATGGGCCTGCCGAGCAGTACTTC.

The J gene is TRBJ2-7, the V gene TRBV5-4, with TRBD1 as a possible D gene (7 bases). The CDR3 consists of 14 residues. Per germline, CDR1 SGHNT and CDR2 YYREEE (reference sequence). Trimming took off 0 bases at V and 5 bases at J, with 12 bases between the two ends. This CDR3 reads CASSLDPGGHEQYF. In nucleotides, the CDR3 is TGTGCCAGCAGCTTGGATCCAGGGGGGCACGAGCAGTACTTC.

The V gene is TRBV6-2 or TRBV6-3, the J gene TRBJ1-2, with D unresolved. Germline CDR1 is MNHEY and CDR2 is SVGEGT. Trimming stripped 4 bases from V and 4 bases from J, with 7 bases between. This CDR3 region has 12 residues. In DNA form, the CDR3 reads TGTGCCAGCAGTTTCCTCCGCTATGGCTACACCTTC. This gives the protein CASSFLRYGYTF.

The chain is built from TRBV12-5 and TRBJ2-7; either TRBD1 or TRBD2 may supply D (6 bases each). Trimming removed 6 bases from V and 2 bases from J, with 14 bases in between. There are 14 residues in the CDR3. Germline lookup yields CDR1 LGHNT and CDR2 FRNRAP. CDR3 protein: CASGPEGGPYEQYF. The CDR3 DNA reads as TGTGCTAGTGGCCCCGAGGGGGGCCCCTACGAGCAGTACTTC.

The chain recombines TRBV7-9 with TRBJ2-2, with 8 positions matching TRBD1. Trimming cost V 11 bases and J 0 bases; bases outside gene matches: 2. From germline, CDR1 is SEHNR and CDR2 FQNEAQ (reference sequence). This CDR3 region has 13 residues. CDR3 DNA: TGTGCCGCGACAGGGGCGAACACCGGGGAGCTGTTTTTT. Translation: CAATGANTGELFF.

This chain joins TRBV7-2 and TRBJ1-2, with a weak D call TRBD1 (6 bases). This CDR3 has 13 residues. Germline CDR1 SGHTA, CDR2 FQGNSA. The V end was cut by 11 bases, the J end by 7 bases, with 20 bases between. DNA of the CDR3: TGTGCCCTTGGGGGGGGGCCCTCCCGTGGCTACACCTTC. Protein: CALGGGPSRGYTF.

The CDR3 is CASSPGDRTNTEAFF. Here the CDR3 DNA reads TGCGCCAGCAGCCCAGGGGACAGAACGAACACTGAAGCTTTCTTT. J is TRBJ1-1 and V is TRBV5-1, with 7 bases lining up with TRBD1. J gave up 1 base and V 4 bases, and 7 bases lay outside the gene matches. The CDR3 loop spans 15 amino acids. Germline loops: CDR1 SGHRS, CDR2 YFSETQ.

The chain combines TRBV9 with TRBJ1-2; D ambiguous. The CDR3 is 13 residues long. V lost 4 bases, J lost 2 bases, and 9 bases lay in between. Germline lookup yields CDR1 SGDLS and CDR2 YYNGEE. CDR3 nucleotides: TGTGCCAGCAGCACCGGGCAGAACTATGGCTACACCTTC. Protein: CASSTGQNYGYTF.

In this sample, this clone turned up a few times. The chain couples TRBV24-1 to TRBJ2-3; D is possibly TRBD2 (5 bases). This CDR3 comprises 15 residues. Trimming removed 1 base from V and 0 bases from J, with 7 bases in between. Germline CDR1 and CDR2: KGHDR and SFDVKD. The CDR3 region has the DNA TGTGCCACCAGTGATTTAGCGGACAGCACAGATACGCAGTATTTT. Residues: CATSDLADSTDTQYF.

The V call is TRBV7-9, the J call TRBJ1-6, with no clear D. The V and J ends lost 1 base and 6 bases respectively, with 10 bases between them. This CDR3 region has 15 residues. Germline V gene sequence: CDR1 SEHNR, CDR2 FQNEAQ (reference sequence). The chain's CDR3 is CASSLGPGPNSPLHF. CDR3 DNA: TGTGCCAGCAGCTTAGGCCCGGGCCCTAATTCACCCCTCCACTTT.

The CDR3 region has the DNA TGTGCCAGCAGCTTAGCTCGGGACACCACTGAAGCTTTCTTT. As protein: CASSLARDTTEAFF. The chain recombines TRBV7-2 with TRBJ1-1; D is perhaps TRBD1 (6 bases). The V end lost 0 bases, the J end lost 4 bases, and 9 bases lay between the germline ends. Germline-derived CDR1 and CDR2 are SGHTA and FQGNSA. There are 14 residues in the CDR3.

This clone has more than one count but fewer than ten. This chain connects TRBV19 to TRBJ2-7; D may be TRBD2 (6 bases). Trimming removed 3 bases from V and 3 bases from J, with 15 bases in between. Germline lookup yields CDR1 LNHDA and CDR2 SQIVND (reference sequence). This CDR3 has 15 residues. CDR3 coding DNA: TGTGCCAGTAGTATTTCGGGGGACGGCCTCTACGAGCAGTACTTC. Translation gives CASSISGDGLYEQYF. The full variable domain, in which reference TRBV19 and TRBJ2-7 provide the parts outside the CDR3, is DGGITQSPKYLFRKEGQNVTLSCEQNLNHDAMYWYRQDPGQGLRLIYYSQIVNDFQKGDIAEGYSVSREKKESFPLTVTSAQKNPTAFYLCASSISGDGLYEQYFGPGTRLTVT.

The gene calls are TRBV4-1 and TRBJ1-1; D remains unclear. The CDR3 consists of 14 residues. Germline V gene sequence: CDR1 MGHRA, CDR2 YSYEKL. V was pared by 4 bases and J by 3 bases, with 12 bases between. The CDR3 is CASSPTWVDTEAFF. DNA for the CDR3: TGCGCCAGCAGCCCAACTTGGGTGGACACTGAAGCTTTCTTT.

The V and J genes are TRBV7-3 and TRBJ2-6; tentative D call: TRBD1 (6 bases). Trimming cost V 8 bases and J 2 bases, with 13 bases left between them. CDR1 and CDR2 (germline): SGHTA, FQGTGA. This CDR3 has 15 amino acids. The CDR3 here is CASRTTGTGANVLTF. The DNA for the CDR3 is TGTGCCAGCCGAACTACAGGGACTGGGGCCAACGTCCTGACTTTC. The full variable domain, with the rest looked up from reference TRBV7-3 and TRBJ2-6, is GAGVSQTPSNKVTEKGKYVELRCDPISGHTALYWYRQSLGQGPEFLIYFQGTGAADDSGLPNDRFFAVRPEGSVSTLKIQRTERGDSAVYLCASRTTGTGANVLTFGAGSRLTVL.

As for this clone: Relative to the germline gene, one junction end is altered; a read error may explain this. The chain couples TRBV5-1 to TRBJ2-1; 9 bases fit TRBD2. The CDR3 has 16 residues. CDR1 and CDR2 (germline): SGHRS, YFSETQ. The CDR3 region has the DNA TGCGCCAGCAGAATTGCCGGGACTAGCTCCCACAATGAGCAGTTCTTC. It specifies CASRIAGTSSHNEQFF. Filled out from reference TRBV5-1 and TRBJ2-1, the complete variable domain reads KAGVTQTPRYLIKTRGQQVTLSCSPISGHRSVSWYQQTPGQGLQFLFEYFSETQRNKGNFPGRFSGRQFSNSRSEMNVSTLELGDSALYLCASRIAGTSSHNEQFFGPGTRLTVL.

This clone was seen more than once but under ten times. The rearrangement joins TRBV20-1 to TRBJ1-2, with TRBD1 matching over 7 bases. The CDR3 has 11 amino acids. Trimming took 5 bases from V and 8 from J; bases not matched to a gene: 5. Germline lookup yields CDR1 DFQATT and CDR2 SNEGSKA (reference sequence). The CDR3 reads CSARTGEGYTF. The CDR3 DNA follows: TGCAGTGCTCGGACAGGTGAAGGCTACACCTTC.

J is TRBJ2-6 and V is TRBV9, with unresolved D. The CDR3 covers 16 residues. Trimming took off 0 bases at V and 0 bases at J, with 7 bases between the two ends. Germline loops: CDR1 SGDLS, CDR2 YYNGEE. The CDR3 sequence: CASSVVSGSGANVLTF. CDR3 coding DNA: TGTGCCAGCAGCGTAGTTTCCGGCTCTGGGGCCAACGTCCTGACTTTC.

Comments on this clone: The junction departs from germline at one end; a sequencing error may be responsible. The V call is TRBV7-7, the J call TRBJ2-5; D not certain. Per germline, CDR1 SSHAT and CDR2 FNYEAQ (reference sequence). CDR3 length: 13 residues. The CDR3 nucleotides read TGTGCTAGCAGCCCCGACGCGGTAGGGACCCAGTACTTC. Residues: CASSPDAVGTQYF.

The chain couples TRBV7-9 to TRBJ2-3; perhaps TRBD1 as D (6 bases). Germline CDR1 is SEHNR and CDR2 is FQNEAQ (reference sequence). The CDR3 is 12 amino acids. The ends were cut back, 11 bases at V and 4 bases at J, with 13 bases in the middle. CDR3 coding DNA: TGTGCCTCGGACAGCGGCGCAGATACGCAGTATTTT. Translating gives CASDSGADTQYF.

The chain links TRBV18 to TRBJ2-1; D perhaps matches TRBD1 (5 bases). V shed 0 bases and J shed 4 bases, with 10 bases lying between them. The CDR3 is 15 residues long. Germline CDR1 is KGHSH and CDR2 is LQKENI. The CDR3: CASSPPRQFYNEQFF. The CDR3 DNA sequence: TGTGCCAGCTCACCACCGAGACAGTTTTACAATGAGCAGTTCTTC.

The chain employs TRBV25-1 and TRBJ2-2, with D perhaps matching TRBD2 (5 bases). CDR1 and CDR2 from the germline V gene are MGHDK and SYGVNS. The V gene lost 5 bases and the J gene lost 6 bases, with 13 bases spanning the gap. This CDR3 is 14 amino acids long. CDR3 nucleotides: TGTGCCAGCAGTCCCCGGCGGGCGGCCGGGGAGCTGTTTTTT. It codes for CASSPRRAAGELFF.

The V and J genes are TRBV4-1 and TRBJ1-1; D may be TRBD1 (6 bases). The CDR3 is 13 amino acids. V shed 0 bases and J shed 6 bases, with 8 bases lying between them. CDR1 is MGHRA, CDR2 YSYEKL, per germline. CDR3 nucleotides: TGCGCCAGCAGCCAAGATGAGGGGGCTGAAGCTTTCTTT. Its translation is CASSQDEGAEAFF.

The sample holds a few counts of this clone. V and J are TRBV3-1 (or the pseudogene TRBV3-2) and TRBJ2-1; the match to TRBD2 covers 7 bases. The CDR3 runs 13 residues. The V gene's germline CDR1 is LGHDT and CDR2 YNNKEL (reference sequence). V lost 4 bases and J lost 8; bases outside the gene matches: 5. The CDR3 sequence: CASSPLGGDEQFF. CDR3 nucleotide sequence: TGTGCCAGCAGCCCCCTGGGGGGGGATGAGCAGTTCTTC.

The CDR3 here is CSASRASRGTQYF. The CDR3 DNA reads as TGCAGTGCTAGTAGAGCCAGTCGAGGGACCCAGTACTTC. The V gene is TRBV20-1, the J gene TRBJ2-5, with no clear D. Germline CDR1 DFQATT, CDR2 SNEGSKA (reference sequence). Trimming removed 3 bases from V and 7 bases from J, with 15 bases in between. The CDR3 totals 13 residues.

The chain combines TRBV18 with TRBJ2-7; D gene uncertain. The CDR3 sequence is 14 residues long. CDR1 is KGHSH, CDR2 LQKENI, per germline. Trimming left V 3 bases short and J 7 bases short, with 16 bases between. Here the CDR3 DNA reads TGTGCCAGCTCACCGGCCTCCTCCTACGTAGAGCAGTACTTC. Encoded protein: CASSPASSYVEQYF.